This entry is about one T cell receptor (beta chain). This table comes from immunoSEQ multiplex PCR, and its TCRdb copy is limited to in-frame clones, with some not included. The sample has fewer than 110,000 clones; around 83% are singletons. This sample was taken from a study of blood T cell repertoires in COVID-19. With 10 bases removed from V and 1 base from J, the gap between germline ends came to 10 bases. The CDR3 extends over 12 amino acids. From germline, CDR1 is LGHDT and CDR2 YNNKEL (reference sequence). The sequencing input was peripheral blood. The chain joins TRBV3-1 (or the pseudogene TRBV3-2) to TRBJ2-5, with D possibly being TRBD2 (7 bases). This receptor was identified in a man aged 65 to 79 with acute or convalescent COVID-19. In nucleotides, the CDR3 is TGTGCCACGGCGGGGGCCCAAGAGACCCAGTACTTC. Protein product: CATAGAQETQYF.